This entry features one TCR beta chain sequence. The sample is drawn from a study of CD8 T cells in ankylosing spondylitis. CDR3 length: 15 residues. The ends were cut back, 3 bases at V and 5 bases at J, with 16 bases in the middle. Each CDR3 protein is one row after TCRdb ran MiXCR on the 5' RACE reads. The data show 250,000 or so distinct CDR3 sequences, 20% to 30% seen once. The chain combines TRBV12-3 or TRBV12-4 with TRBJ2-5; D remains unclear. This receptor was obtained from a male donor with ankylosing spondylitis or in good health (not recorded which). Sequencing input: blood, either unsorted or a sorted T cell fraction (not recorded which). CDR3 in DNA: TGTGCCAGCAGTTTCCGCCGAACCCCAAGGGAGACCCAGTACTTC. The encoded protein is CASSFRRTPRETQYF.